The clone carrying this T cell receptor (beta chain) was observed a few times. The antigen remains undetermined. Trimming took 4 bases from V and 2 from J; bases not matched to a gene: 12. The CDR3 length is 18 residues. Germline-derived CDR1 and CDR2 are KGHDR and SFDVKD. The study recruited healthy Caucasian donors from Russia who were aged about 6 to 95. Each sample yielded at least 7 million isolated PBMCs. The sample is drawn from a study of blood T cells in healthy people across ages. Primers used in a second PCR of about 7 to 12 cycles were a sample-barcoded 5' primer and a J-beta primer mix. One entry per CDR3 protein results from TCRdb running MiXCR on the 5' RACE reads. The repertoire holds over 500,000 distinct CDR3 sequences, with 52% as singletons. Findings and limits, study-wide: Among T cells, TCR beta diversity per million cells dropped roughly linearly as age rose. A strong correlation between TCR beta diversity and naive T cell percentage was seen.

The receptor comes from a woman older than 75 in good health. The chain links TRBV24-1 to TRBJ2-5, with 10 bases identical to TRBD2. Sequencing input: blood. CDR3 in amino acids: CATSDPASGGVLQETQYF. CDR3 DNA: TGTGCCACCAGTGACCCAGCTAGCGGGGGCGTACTACAAGAGACCCAGTACTTC.